The text below deals with one T cell receptor (beta chain). As yet, its antigen is unknown. Naive CD8+ T cells were CD45RO-CCR7+CD27+CD95-. These data belong to a study of CXCR3-negative and CXCR3-positive naive CD8 T cells. Study as a whole: Roughly 140 million TRB reads in total, about 1.5 +/- 0.3 million per library. Overall study results and limits: High diversity, comparable across both naive subsets, contrasted with much lower diversity in memory CD8+ cells. CXCR3-negative naive cells had less hydrophobic TRB CDR3s than did CXCR3-positive naive cells. Naive cells used TRBV-TRBJ genes in much the same way whether CXCR3-negative or CXCR3-positive; memory cells did not.

The CDR3 consists of 13 residues. Germline V lookup: CDR1 SGHTA, CDR2 FQGNSA. Preparation of TRB cDNA libraries relied on 5' RACE carrying UMI labels. TCRdb reprocessed the 5' RACE reads and keeps a single row for each CDR3 protein, giving no DNA. The sample totals 140,000 to 150,000 distinct CDR3 sequences. V is TRBV7-2 and J is TRBJ2-1. Sequencing was performed on naive CXCR3+ CD8+ T cells from blood. Subset described: CD45RO-CCR7+CD27+CD95- naive CD8+ T cells expressing CXCR3 (TNR3+). The TCR was taken from a human donor in good health. Some clones in this sample may be carry-over from other donors' samples. The CDR3 region is CASSSQNLNEQFF.